Listed below are T cell receptor beta chains from one sample, sequenced in a study of blood T cells in healthy people across ages. TCRdb re-analysed the 5' RACE reads in MiXCR, keeping a single row per CDR3 protein. The data show more than 1,400,000 distinct CDR3 sequences, 42% seen once. The sequencing input was blood. The receptors were sampled from a woman aged 18-30 years in good health. Each CDR3 is given with its conserved first and last residue. D genes are given only for firm matches. Part of the rows lack a size; the others show once, few, many or a class for expanded clones.

v_call,d_call,clone_size,j_call,cdr3_nt,cdr3_aa
TRBV24-1,NA,few,TRBJ2-7,TGTGCCACCAGTGACCCTCGGACCAGATACGAGCAGTACTTC,CATSDPRTRYEQYF
TRBV6-1,TRBD1,NA,TRBJ1-1,TGTGCCACAACGACAGGGCTAAGGGCTGAAGCTTTCTTT,CATTTGLRAEAFF
TRBV4-1,NA,few,TRBJ2-2,TGCGCCAGCAGCCCTCTCCCAGGCGCAGGCGGGGAGCTGTTTTTT,CASSPLPGAGGELFF
TRBV6-1,NA,NA,TRBJ2-5,TGTGCCAGCAGCGATCCGGAGACCCAGTACTTC,CASSDPETQYF
TRBV28,NA,NA,TRBJ1-1,TGTGCCAGCATCACATACACTGAAGCTTTCTTT,CASITYTEAFF
TRBV25-1,TRBD2,NA,TRBJ2-2,TGTGCCAGCAGCCTGGGAGGGGCTACCGGGGAGCTGTTTTTT,CASSLGGATGELFF
TRBV7-2,NA,NA,TRBJ2-1,TGTGCCAGCGCTGTCCGACCGGTCCCCAATGAGCAGTTCTTC,CASAVRPVPNEQFF
TRBV5-1,NA,many,TRBJ2-5,TGCGCCAGCAGCTTGGTATCGGGCGGAGAGACCCAGTACTTC,CASSLVSGGETQYF
TRBV11-2,NA,NA,TRBJ2-2,TGTGCCAGCAGCGTTGTCCAGGGGACCGGGGAGCTGTTTTTT,CASSVVQGTGELFF
TRBV9,NA,NA,TRBJ1-1,TGTGCCAGCAGCCCATGGGACGCTCCGAACACTGAAGCTTTCTTT,CASSPWDAPNTEAFF
TRBV4-1,TRBD2,few,TRBJ2-7,TGCGCCAGCAGCCAACTCCGAGCAATTCCGGGACTAGCGAAGTACGAGCAGTACTTC,CASSQLRAIPGLAKYEQYF
TRBV25-1,TRBD1,NA,TRBJ2-3,TGTGCCAGCAGTGACCCCCGACAGGGAGATACGCAGTATTTT,CASSDPRQGDTQYF
TRBV20-1,NA,NA,TRBJ2-1,TGCAGTGCTAGAGTAAGTGGAGGGAAGTCCTACAATGAGCAGTTCTTC,CSARVSGGKSYNEQFF
TRBV7-2,TRBD1,few,TRBJ1-2,TGTGCCAGCAGCTCCCAGACAGGGGGAGGCGGCTACACCTTC,CASSSQTGGGGYTF
TRBV4-1,TRBD1,few,TRBJ1-6,TGCGCCAGCAGCCAAGGCGGGACAGATAATTCACCCCTCCACTTT,CASSQGGTDNSPLHF
TRBV4-1,NA,NA,TRBJ2-5,TGCGCCAGCAGCCATCATGGAGAGACCCAGTACTTC,CASSHHGETQYF
TRBV12-3/TRBV12-4,NA,NA,TRBJ2-7,TGTGCCAGCAATTTCCGGGGGAACTCCTACGAGCAGTACTTC,CASNFRGNSYEQYF
TRBV10-3,NA,NA,TRBJ2-1,TGTGCCATCATTTCAGCCCTCTCCCACAATGAGCAGTTCTTC,CAIISALSHNEQFF
TRBV28,TRBD1,NA,TRBJ1-2,TGTGCCAGCAGTGTCAGGGGGTATGGCTACACCTTC,CASSVRGYGYTF
TRBV6-6,TRBD1,NA,TRBJ1-4,TGTGCCAGCAGGGAAGGCAGGGGGCGGGAAAAACTGTTTTTT,CASREGRGREKLFF
TRBV7-2,TRBD2,few,TRBJ2-7,TGTGCCAGCAGCCGGACTAGCGGGAACCCCTACGAGCAGTACTTC,CASSRTSGNPYEQYF
TRBV6-5,NA,NA,TRBJ1-2,TGTGCCAGCAAAGCAGGGGATGGTAACTATGGCTACACCTTC,CASKAGDGNYGYTF
TRBV27,NA,NA,TRBJ1-1,TGTGCCAGCAGTTTACGGGGGAGGTACACTGAAGCTTTCTTT,CASSLRGRYTEAFF
TRBV20-1,TRBD2,many,TRBJ2-7,TGCAGTGCTGGGACTAGCGGGAGGGCTGACAATGAGCAGTACTTC,CSAGTSGRADNEQYF
TRBV5-1,NA,NA,TRBJ2-5,TGCGCCAGCAGCTTGGAAGGGCAGGGTGTAGAGACCCAGTACTTC,CASSLEGQGVETQYF
TRBV5-1,NA,many,TRBJ2-5,TGTGCCAGCAGCTTAGGGGCTAGCCAAGAGACCCAGTACTTC,CASSLGASQETQYF
TRBV4-1,NA,NA,TRBJ1-5,TGCGCCAGCAGCCACGGGGACACAGATAGCAATCAGCCCCAGCATTTT,CASSHGDTDSNQPQHF
TRBV20-1,NA,NA,TRBJ2-3,TGCAGTGCTAGAGATTACGAGGGATACAACACAGATACGCAGTATTTT,CSARDYEGYNTDTQYF
TRBV20-1,TRBD2,once,TRBJ2-7,TGCAGTGCTAGACCTTCGACTAGCCCCAACGGAGAGCAGTACTTC,CSARPSTSPNGEQYF
TRBV28,NA,NA,TRBJ1-2,TGTGCCAGCAGGGGCCCCAGTGAGGCGACGGTTACGTATGGCTACACCTTC,CASRGPSEATVTYGYTF
TRBV4-1,TRBD1,NA,TRBJ1-2,TGCGCCAGCAGCCAAAGGGGGCGAGGCTACACCTTC,CASSQRGRGYTF
TRBV12-3/TRBV12-4,NA,NA,TRBJ2-4,TGTGCCACCGCGCCGGGTTATCCCCCTTTAGCCAAAAACATTCAGTACTTC,CATAPGYPPLAKNIQYF
TRBV4-1,TRBD2,few,TRBJ2-5,TGCGCCAGCAGCCACAGGTCTAGCGGGGGACCTCAAGAGACCCAGTACTTC,CASSHRSSGGPQETQYF
TRBV2,TRBD2,NA,TRBJ2-4,TGTGCCAGCAGTGATCTCGCGGGAGCGGGAGGCAAAAACATTCAGTACTTC,CASSDLAGAGGKNIQYF
TRBV7-7,TRBD2,NA,TRBJ2-7,TGTGCCAGCAGCTTAGAGGTTGGCGGGAGGGATCCCCATGAGCAGTACTTC,CASSLEVGGRDPHEQYF
TRBV2,NA,NA,TRBJ2-7,TGTGCCAGCAGTGGAGGGACGGAGGGCTACGAGCAGTACTTC,CASSGGTEGYEQYF
TRBV6-4,NA,many,TRBJ2-5,TGTGCCAGCTTGAAGCGCAGGGGTTCGCAAGAGACCCAGTACTTC,CASLKRRGSQETQYF
TRBV12-3/TRBV12-4,NA,NA,TRBJ2-7,TGTGCCAGCAGTTTAGGCAGCGTCTCCGTCGAGCAGTACTTC,CASSLGSVSVEQYF
TRBV5-1,NA,few,TRBJ1-2,TGCGCCAGCAGACCGGTGAGCGCTAACTATGGCTACACCTTC,CASRPVSANYGYTF
TRBV28,NA,NA,TRBJ1-6,TGTGCCAGCACTTCAGCGCCTCGAGATTCACCCCTCCACTTT,CASTSAPRDSPLHF
TRBV4-1,TRBD2,NA,TRBJ2-5,TGCGCCAGCAAAGGCTCCGGGGGGAAAGATGAGCAGTACTTC,CASKGSGGKDEQYF
TRBV6-6,NA,NA,TRBJ2-7,TGTGCCAGCAGTTTCGGACAGGGAGGGGATCAGTACTTC,CASSFGQGGDQYF
TRBV12-3/TRBV12-4,TRBD1,NA,TRBJ1-5,TGTGCCAGCAGTCGCGACAGGGGGGGAGATCAGCCCCAGCATTTT,CASSRDRGGDQPQHF
TRBV4-2,TRBD2,NA,TRBJ2-1,TGTGCCAGCAGCCAAGGACTAGCGGGGACTCGCAGCAATGAGCAGTTCTTC,CASSQGLAGTRSNEQFF
TRBV29-1,NA,NA,TRBJ1-2,TGCAGCGTCCCTAATTTCGTCGGGAGTGGCTACACCTTC,CSVPNFVGSGYTF
TRBV29-1,TRBD1,NA,TRBJ1-1,TGCAGCGAACGGACAGGAGCCAACACTGAAGCTTTCTTT,CSERTGANTEAFF
TRBV24-1,NA,NA,TRBJ2-1,TGTGCCACCAGTGATTTCGGGACAGGGGGCGCAACTAGCGGGGGGGCCCCCTACAATGAGCAGTTCTTC,CATSDFGTGGATSGGAPYNEQFF
TRBV11-2,TRBD2,NA,TRBJ2-7,TGTGCCAGCAGCTTGAGGCGGGAGGTCTACGAGCAGTACTTC,CASSLRREVYEQYF
TRBV4-2,NA,few,TRBJ1-4,TGTGCCAGCAGCCAAGAAGGCAGTCCGAATGAAAAACTGTTTTTT,CASSQEGSPNEKLFF
TRBV9,TRBD1,NA,TRBJ1-2,TGTGCCAGCAGTTCAGGACAGGCAGCTAACTATGGCTACACCTTC,CASSSGQAANYGYTF
TRBV4-2,NA,NA,TRBJ2-3,TGTGCCAGCAGCCAACTCGGACCGATCACAGATACGCAGTATTTT,CASSQLGPITDTQYF